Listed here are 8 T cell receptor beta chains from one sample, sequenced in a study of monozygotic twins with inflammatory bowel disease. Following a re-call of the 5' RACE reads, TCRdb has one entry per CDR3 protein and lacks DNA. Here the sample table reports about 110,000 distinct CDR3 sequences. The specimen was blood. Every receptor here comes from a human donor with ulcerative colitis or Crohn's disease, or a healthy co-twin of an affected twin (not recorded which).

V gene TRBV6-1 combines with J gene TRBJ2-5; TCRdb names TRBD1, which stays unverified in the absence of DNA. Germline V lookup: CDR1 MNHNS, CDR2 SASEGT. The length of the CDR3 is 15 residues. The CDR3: CASSDLGRSGETQYF.

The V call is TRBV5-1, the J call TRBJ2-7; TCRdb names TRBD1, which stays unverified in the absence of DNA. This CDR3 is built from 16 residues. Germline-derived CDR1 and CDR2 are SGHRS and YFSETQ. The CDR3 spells CASSLGLVGVVYEQYF.

Here the CDR3 reads CASSMLAGSYEQYF. This chain links TRBV13 with TRBJ2-7. The CDR3 is 14 residues long. Germline-derived CDR1 and CDR2 are PRHDT and FYEKMQ (reference sequence).

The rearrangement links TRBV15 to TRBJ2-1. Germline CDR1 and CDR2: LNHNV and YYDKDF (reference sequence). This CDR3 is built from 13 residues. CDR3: CATSRGTYNEQFF.

CDR3: CASSLATAEKLFF. The chain employs TRBV5-6 and TRBJ1-4; TCRdb returns TRBD1, unconfirmable since there is no DNA. Germline V gives CDR1 SGHDT, CDR2 YYEEEE. The CDR3 consists of 13 residues.

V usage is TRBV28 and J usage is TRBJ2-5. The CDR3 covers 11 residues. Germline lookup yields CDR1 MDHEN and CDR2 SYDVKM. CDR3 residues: CASRVQETQYF.

CDR3 residues: CASSHEAYEQYF. The chain links TRBV7-9 to TRBJ2-7. This CDR3 contains 12 residues. CDR1 and CDR2 (germline): SEHNR, FQNEAQ (reference sequence). The full variable domain, completed using reference TRBV7-9 and TRBJ2-7, is DTGVSQNPRHKITKRGQNVTFRCDPISEHNRLYWYRQTLGQGPEFLTYFQNEAQLEKSRLLSDRFSAERPKGSFSTLEIQRTEQGDSAMYLCASSHEAYEQYFGPGTRLTVT.

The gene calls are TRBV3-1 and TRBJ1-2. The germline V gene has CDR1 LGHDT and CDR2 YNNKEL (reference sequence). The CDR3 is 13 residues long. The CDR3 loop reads CASSLLLSDGYTF.